The rows below give T cell receptor beta chains drawn from one sample of a study of neurological immune-mediated disorders. MiXCR, run by TCRdb on the 5' RACE reads, gives a single entry per CDR3 protein. The data show around 49,000 distinct CDR3 sequences, roughly 13% seen once. The sample was PBMCs. The receptors shown here come from a male donor with HTLV-1-associated myelopathy (HAM/TSP). Both conserved end residues are part of each CDR3. D genes are given only for firm matches. Part of the rows lack a size; the others show once, few, many or a class for expanded clones.

d_gene	v_gene	j_gene	abundance	CDR3nt	CDR3aa
.	TRBV7-2	TRBJ2-7	medium-sized	TGTGCCAGCAGGTTGGACAGAGCGACCTACGAGCAGTACTTC	CASRLDRATYEQYF
.	TRBV7-9	TRBJ1-1	many	TGTGCCAGCAGCTTAGTGGCAGTGAACACTGAAGCTTTCTTT	CASSLVAVNTEAFF
TRBD1	TRBV7-9	TRBJ1-6	many	TGTGCCAGCAGCGCCACAGGGGGCTCTTCACCCCTCCACTTT	CASSATGGSSPLHF
.	TRBV27	TRBJ1-6	many	TGTGCCAGCAGTTTCGGTACCAGAGGGAATTCACCCCTCCACTTT	CASSFGTRGNSPLHF
.	TRBV4-2	TRBJ1-1	many	TGTGCCAGCAGCCACAGCTACACTGAAGCTTTCTTT	CASSHSYTEAFF
TRBD1	TRBV20-1	TRBJ2-7	.	TGCAGTGCTACCAAGACCACAGGGGGCTCCTACGAGCAGTACTTC	CSATKTTGGSYEQYF
.	TRBV20-1	TRBJ2-5	medium-sized	TGCAGTGCTTGGCGGACCGACCCACAAGAGACCCAGTACTTC	CSAWRTDPQETQYF
TRBD1	TRBV5-1	TRBJ2-3	many	TGCGCCAGCAGCTTGATGGGACAGACCTTACGTGCTAGCACAGATACGCAGTATTTT	CASSLMGQTLRASTDTQYF
.	TRBV7-8	TRBJ1-1	many	TGTGCCAGCAGCTTTATCGGGGCCGCAGCCGCTGAAGCTTTCTTT	CASSFIGAAAAEAFF
.	TRBV28	TRBJ1-5	many	TGTGCCAGCAGTCAAACGACGGCGGATCAGCCCCAGCATTTT	CASSQTTADQPQHF
TRBD1	TRBV5-1	TRBJ2-1	many	TGCGCCAGCAGCCCCCGGACAGGGTACTACAATGAGCAGTTCTTC	CASSPRTGYYNEQFF
TRBD1	TRBV27	TRBJ2-1	many	TGTGCCAGCAGTTTGGGGTGGGGACAGAGCTCCTACAATGAGCAGTTCTTC	CASSLGWGQSSYNEQFF
.	TRBV9	TRBJ2-3	many	TGTGCCAGCAGCGTCGCAGGGGCCGCAGATACGCAGTATTTT	CASSVAGAADTQYF
TRBD1	TRBV6-2/TRBV6-3	TRBJ2-4	many	TGTGCCAGCAGAGGGACAGGGAACGTCAAAAACATTCAGTACTTC	CASRGTGNVKNIQYF
TRBD1	TRBV5-1	TRBJ2-5	many	TGCGCCAGCAGCCCTGGATCCTTCCGGGACAGGGCCGATTTC	CASSPGSFRDRADF
.	TRBV5-5	TRBJ1-5	many	TGTGCCAGCAGTCCCACGCCGAGCAATCAGCCCCAGCATTTT	CASSPTPSNQPQHF